Listed below are T cell receptor beta chains from one sample, sequenced in a study of shared clonotypes between healthy human individuals. The protocol was immunoSEQ multiplex PCR, while the TCRdb copy is restricted to in-frame clones and leaves out a portion. The profile shows some 2,000,000 clones, roughly 95% of them singletons. The sample was naive CD4+ T cells sorted from blood. The source is a young man in good health. Each CDR3 is given with its conserved first and last residue. A D gene is named only where the DNA matches it firmly. For some rows the clone size is stated as once, few or many, or as a class when expanded; others skip it.

CDR3aa,CDR3nt,d_gene,j_gene,abundance,v_gene
CASHGQGVTEAFF,TGCGCCAGCCACGGACAGGGGGTGACTGAAGCTTTCTTT,TRBD1,TRBJ1-1,.,TRBV5-1
CATLAGGSTDTQYF,TGTGCCACCCTAGCGGGGGGTAGCACAGATACGCAGTATTTT,TRBD2,TRBJ2-3,.,TRBV6-1
CASSGNGDRGQGYTF,TGTGCCAGCAGTGGGAATGGGGACAGGGGGCAGGGCTACACCTTC,TRBD1,TRBJ1-2,.,TRBV2
CASSLPQGANTGELFF,TGTGCCAGCAGCCTACCACAGGGGGCTAACACCGGGGAGCTGTTTTTT,TRBD1,TRBJ2-2,.,TRBV5-4
CASSPGTVGNEKLFF,TGTGCCAGCAGCCCCGGCACAGTCGGGAATGAAAAACTGTTTTTT,.,TRBJ1-4,.,TRBV5-4
CASSTGTGGGEQYF,TGTGCCAGTAGTACCGGGACAGGGGGCGGCGAGCAGTACTTC,TRBD1,TRBJ2-7,.,TRBV19
CASSQVVANNEQFF,TGTGCCAGCAGCCAAGTTGTGGCCAACAATGAGCAGTTCTTC,.,TRBJ2-1,.,TRBV4-2
CASSLDTGGGTDTQYF,TGTGCCAGCAGCTTGGATACAGGGGGGGGCACAGATACGCAGTATTTT,.,TRBJ2-3,.,TRBV5-4
CASSLTGGTTYGYTF,TGTGCCAGCAGTCTAACAGGGGGTACTACCTATGGCTACACCTTC,TRBD1,TRBJ1-2,once,TRBV6-5
CASSSQTGGQETQYF,TGTGCCAGCTCCAGCCAAACCGGGGGACAAGAGACCCAGTACTTC,.,TRBJ2-5,.,TRBV18
CAINLQGPGTEAFF,TGTGCCATCAATTTACAGGGCCCCGGCACTGAAGCTTTCTTT,.,TRBJ1-1,.,TRBV10-3
CASRLTSVGTGELFF,TGCGCCAGCAGGTTGACTAGCGTCGGCACCGGGGAGCTGTTTTTT,TRBD2,TRBJ2-2,.,TRBV10-2
CASSPDTYTEAFF,TGCGCCAGCAGCCCGGACACTTACACTGAAGCTTTCTTT,.,TRBJ1-1,.,TRBV5-1
CASSLVGVTGAGNTIYF,TGTGCCAGCAGCTTAGTTGGAGTCACAGGGGCTGGAAACACCATATATTTT,TRBD1,TRBJ1-3,.,TRBV7-9
CASSLGGYGYTF,TGTGCCAGCAGTTTAGGAGGGTATGGCTACACCTTC,.,TRBJ1-2,few,TRBV28
CASSLYVLSGDEAFF,TGTGCCAGCTCACTCTACGTACTATCGGGCGATGAAGCTTTCTTT,.,TRBJ1-1,.,TRBV18
CASSSRQGYYEQFF,TGTGCCAGCAGCTCACGACAGGGCTACTATGAGCAGTTCTTC,TRBD1,TRBJ2-1,.,TRBV7-2
CASSLARGVQPQHF,TGTGCCAGCAGCTTAGCCAGGGGTGTTCAGCCCCAGCATTTT,.,TRBJ1-5,once,TRBV7-6
CASSFASNQGQNSPLHF,TGCGCCAGCAGCTTCGCAAGTAATCAGGGTCAAAATTCACCCCTCCACTTT,.,TRBJ1-6,.,TRBV5-1
CASSELGASTDTQYF,TGTGCCAGCAGTGAACTGGGGGCAAGCACAGATACGCAGTATTTT,.,TRBJ2-3,.,TRBV2
CATKKDVGNTEAFF,TGCGCCACCAAAAAGGACGTAGGGAACACTGAAGCTTTCTTT,.,TRBJ1-1,.,TRBV5-1
CASSRNLRCNQPQHF,TGTGCCAGCAGCAGAAACCTGAGGTGCAATCAGCCCCAGCATTTT,.,TRBJ1-5,.,TRBV21-1
CASSLSQGNVNIQYF,TGTGCCAGCAGTTTATCACAGGGGAATGTAAACATTCAGTACTTC,TRBD1,TRBJ2-4,.,TRBV28
CASSPRAGANNEQFF,TGTGCCAGCTCACCCAGAGCGGGGGCAAACAATGAGCAGTTCTTC,TRBD2,TRBJ2-1,.,TRBV18
CASSQTGLAASYEQYF,TGCGCCAGCAGCCAGACGGGACTAGCGGCCTCCTACGAGCAGTACTTC,TRBD2,TRBJ2-7,.,TRBV4-1
CASSSTRATNEKLFF,TGTGCCAGCAGCTCGACCAGGGCAACTAATGAAAAACTGTTTTTT,.,TRBJ1-4,.,TRBV5-4
CASGTTGDTQYF,TGTGCCAGTGGCACCACGGGGGATACGCAGTATTTT,.,TRBJ2-3,once,TRBV19
CASSRVEGSYEQYF,TGCGCCAGCAGCCGGGTGGAGGGATCCTACGAGCAGTACTTC,.,TRBJ2-7,.,TRBV5-1